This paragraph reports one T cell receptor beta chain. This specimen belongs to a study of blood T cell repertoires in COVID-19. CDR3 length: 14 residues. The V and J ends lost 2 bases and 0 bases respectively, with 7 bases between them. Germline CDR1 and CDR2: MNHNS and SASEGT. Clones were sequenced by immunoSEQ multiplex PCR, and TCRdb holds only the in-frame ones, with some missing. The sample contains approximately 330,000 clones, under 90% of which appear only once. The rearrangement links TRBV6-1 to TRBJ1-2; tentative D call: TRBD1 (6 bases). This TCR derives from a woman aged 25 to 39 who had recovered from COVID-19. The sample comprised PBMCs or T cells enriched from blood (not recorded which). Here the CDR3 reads CASSERQANYGYTF. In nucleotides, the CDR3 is TGTGCCAGCAGTGAACGACAGGCTAACTATGGCTACACCTTC.